The next 5 T cell receptor beta chains were all read from a single sample in a study of cytomegalovirus exposure and HLA in healthy donors. Both 60 Vbeta primers and 13 Jbeta primers went into the PCR. Generated by immunoSEQ multiplex PCR, the TCRdb table keeps only in-frame clones and is missing some. Counted here are fewer than 200,000 clones, nearly 80% occurring once; the ten biggest clones make up around 0.97%. The specimen sequenced was PBMCs. These receptors were taken from a woman between 50 and 59 years old in good health and CMV-seropositive.

The J gene is TRBJ1-2, the V gene TRBV5-6, with D unresolved. The CDR3 sequence is 13 residues long. Germline CDR1 SGHDT, CDR2 YYEEEE. Trimming took 0 bases from V and 4 from J, leaving 7 bases between them. The DNA for the CDR3 is TGTGCCAGCAGCTTGGGAAGTAGCTATGGCTACACCTTC. The encoded protein is CASSLGSSYGYTF.

The chain is built from TRBV13 and TRBJ1-2; 9 bases align to TRBD1. Germline CDR1 and CDR2: PRHDT and FYEKMQ (reference sequence). Trimming at V came to 1 base and at J to 7 bases, leaving 4 bases not matched to a gene. CDR3 length equals 14 residues. CDR3 DNA: TGTGCCAGCAGCTTAGACAGGGGGCAACGTGGCTACACCTTC. Amino acid sequence: CASSLDRGQRGYTF.

The chain uses TRBV5-8 and TRBJ1-2; D ambiguous. This CDR3 has 12 residues. Germline V CDR1 and CDR2: SGHTS, YDEGEE. The V end was cut by 2 bases, the J end by 8 bases, with 10 bases between. The CDR3: CASSFPRGGYTF. The DNA for the CDR3 is TGTGCCAGCAGCTTCCCCCGCGGAGGCTACACCTTC.

The chain has TRBV7-2 and TRBJ1-1, with no clear D. With 1 base removed from V and 6 bases from J, the gap between germline ends came to 12 bases. Germline V gene lookup returns CDR1 SGHTA and CDR2 FQGNSA. This CDR3 comprises 14 residues. As DNA, the CDR3 is TGTGCCAGCAGCTTAGATAGTGCGGTTCCTGAAGCTTTCTTT. Amino acids: CASSLDSAVPEAFF.

The chain couples TRBV7-3 to TRBJ2-7, with 7 bases matching TRBD2. Germline V gives CDR1 SGHTA, CDR2 FQGTGA. The CDR3 spans 14 residues. Losses at the gene ends were 1 base for V and 3 bases for J; bases not matched to a gene: 3. Here the CDR3 reads CASSLKAGDYEQYF. Here the CDR3 DNA reads TGTGCCAGCAGCTTAAAGGCGGGGGACTACGAGCAGTACTTC.